The rows below give T cell receptor beta chains drawn from one sample of a study of T-cell memory formation after mild COVID-19. TCRdb re-called the 5' RACE reads through MiXCR, storing one row per CDR3 protein. The sample has some 450,000 distinct CDR3 sequences, 18% seen once; the top ten hold about 22%. Sequencing input: PBMCs or a T cell subset sorted from them (not recorded which). All receptors derive from a man younger than 30 who had mild COVID-19 (a few samples of this study predate the infection). Cell type and time point are not known. CDR3s include the opening cysteine and the closing phenylalanine or tryptophan. The order of the fields is clone size, V gene, J gene, D gene, CDR3 protein, CDR3 DNA. A D gene is named only where the DNA matches it firmly. Not all rows give a size; the values are once, few, many and, for expanded clones, a class.

many	TRBV27	TRBJ1-2	-	CASTNYTVPRYGYTF	TGTGCCAGCACGAATTACACCGTACCGCGCTATGGCTACACCTTC
few	TRBV23-1	TRBJ2-2	-	CASSHPDKNTGELFF	TGCGCCAGCAGTCACCCGGACAAGAACACCGGGGAGCTGTTTTTT
-	TRBV20-1	TRBJ1-5	-	CSASRDSYQPQHF	TGCAGTGCTAGCCGAGACAGCTATCAGCCCCAGCATTTT
few	TRBV7-9	TRBJ2-3	-	CASSSGHHTDTQYF	TGTGCCAGCAGTTCCGGACACCACACAGATACGCAGTATTTT
-	TRBV9	TRBJ1-3	-	CASSAWENTIYF	TGTGCCAGCAGCGCTTGGGAGAACACCATATATTTT
-	TRBV7-6	TRBJ1-2	TRBD1	CASSLVSGTGGVRPSGYTF	TGTGCCAGCAGCTTAGTATCCGGGACAGGGGGAGTTCGACCCTCCGGCTACACCTTC
few	TRBV7-8	TRBJ1-4	-	CASRSSPDKGEKLFF	TGTGCCAGCAGGTCGTCTCCTGATAAGGGGGAAAAACTGTTTTTT
-	TRBV29-1	TRBJ1-1	-	CSVGTMKGTEAFF	TGCAGCGTTGGGACAATGAAAGGCACTGAAGCTTTCTTT
-	TRBV7-6	TRBJ2-3	-	CASSSSGTSTDTQYF	TGTGCCAGCAGCTCCTCCGGGACTAGCACAGATACGCAGTATTTT
-	TRBV4-1	TRBJ2-2	-	CASSQPLRGTGELFF	TGCGCCAGCAGCCAACCTTTGAGGGGGACCGGGGAGCTGTTTTTT
-	TRBV2	TRBJ1-6	-	CASSVEFAPLHF	TGTGCCAGCAGTGTAGAATTCGCACCCCTCCACTTT
few	TRBV7-8	TRBJ2-2	TRBD1	CASSYSPGTVTGELFF	TGTGCCAGCAGCTACTCCCCCGGGACAGTCACCGGGGAGCTGTTTTTT
-	TRBV27	TRBJ2-1	-	CASSLSLAFYNEQFF	TGTGCCAGCAGTTTATCGCTAGCCTTCTACAATGAGCAGTTCTTC
-	TRBV7-2	TRBJ1-1	-	CASSLRKGLVTTEAFF	TGTGCCAGCAGCTTAAGGAAGGGGCTAGTTACCACTGAAGCTTTCTTT
many	TRBV14	TRBJ2-5	TRBD2	CASSPLGLAGQTQYF	TGTGCCAGCAGCCCACTTGGACTAGCAGGACAGACCCAGTACTTC
-	TRBV6-5	TRBJ2-3	TRBD1	CASSRGQGLVADTQYF	TGTGCCAGCAGCCGGGGACAGGGGTTGGTCGCAGATACGCAGTATTTT
few	TRBV7-3	TRBJ2-2	-	CASSPGRGSGELFF	TGTGCCAGCAGCCCGGGTAGGGGATCCGGGGAGCTGTTTTTT
-	TRBV12-3/TRBV12-4	TRBJ1-6	TRBD1	CASRSGTGVNSPLHF	TGTGCCAGCAGATCAGGGACAGGGGTCAATTCACCCCTCCACTTT
few	TRBV7-7	TRBJ1-4	-	CASSLYQNEKLFF	TGTGCCAGCAGCTTATACCAGAATGAAAAACTGTTTTTT
few	TRBV5-1	TRBJ2-5	-	CASSELGSLSPETQYF	TGCGCCAGCAGTGAGTTGGGAAGTCTCTCCCCGGAGACCCAGTACTTC
few	TRBV29-1	TRBJ1-2	TRBD1	CSVANRVTGVDGYTF	TGCAGCGTCGCGAATAGGGTAACAGGGGTCGATGGCTACACCTTC
-	TRBV10-3	TRBJ1-5	-	CAIQGHSNQPQHF	TGTGCCATACAGGGCCATAGCAATCAGCCCCAGCATTTT
-	TRBV7-7	TRBJ2-2	-	CASSYRRGDTGELFF	TGTGCTAGCAGCTATCGGAGAGGGGACACCGGGGAGCTGTTTTTT
-	TRBV5-6	TRBJ1-1	TRBD1	CASSYGTGNGEAFF	TGTGCCAGCAGCTACGGGACAGGGAATGGTGAAGCTTTCTTT
few	TRBV7-8	TRBJ1-5	-	CASSSRALNTNQPQHF	TGTGCCAGCAGCTCTAGGGCCCTGAATACCAATCAGCCCCAGCATTTT
few	TRBV15	TRBJ1-2	-	CATSAPTVGNYGYTF	TGTGCCACCAGCGCACCCACGGTGGGGAACTATGGCTACACCTTC
many	TRBV7-3	TRBJ2-2	-	CASSRGPAGNTGELFF	TGTGCCAGCAGCCGAGGCCCCGCGGGGAACACCGGGGAGCTGTTTTTT
-	TRBV10-3	TRBJ2-1	TRBD2	CAISGGGNEQFF	TGTGCCATCAGTGGGGGGGGCAATGAGCAGTTCTTC
few	TRBV5-6	TRBJ2-1	-	CASSLVRLNNEQFF	TGTGCCAGCAGCTTGGTACGGCTAAACAATGAGCAGTTCTTC
-	TRBV7-2	TRBJ2-1	-	CASSSSLTRSYNEQFF	TGTGCCAGCAGCTCCAGCCTGACTAGGTCCTACAATGAGCAGTTCTTC
-	TRBV6-1	TRBJ2-5	-	CASSDGRWETQYF	TGTGCCAGCAGTGACGGCCGTTGGGAGACCCAGTACTTC
-	TRBV7-3	TRBJ1-3	-	CASSVNSGNTIYF	TGTGCCAGCAGCGTAAACTCTGGAAACACCATATATTTT
few	TRBV7-9	TRBJ1-1	-	CASSLQGVPRNTEAFF	TGTGCCAGCAGCTTACAAGGTGTCCCCCGGAACACTGAAGCTTTCTTT
few	TRBV20-1	TRBJ1-5	TRBD1	CSARDHLRDRANSNQPQHF	TGCAGTGCTAGGGACCACCTAAGGGACAGAGCTAATAGCAATCAGCCCCAGCATTTT
-	TRBV5-5	TRBJ1-5	TRBD1	CASRSGTGGNQPQHF	TGTGCCAGCAGATCCGGGACAGGAGGCAATCAGCCCCAGCATTTT
few	TRBV6-2/TRBV6-3	TRBJ2-7	-	CASSYIAGPNPYEQYF	TGTGCCAGCAGTTACATTGCAGGCCCAAATCCTTACGAGCAGTACTTC
many	TRBV6-2/TRBV6-3	TRBJ2-1	TRBD2	CASGSPGGSQFF	TGTGCCAGCGGCAGTCCGGGGGGGTCGCAGTTCTTC
few	TRBV5-6	TRBJ2-2	TRBD1	CASSSRDRARELFF	TGTGCCAGCAGCTCCCGGGACAGGGCGAGGGAGCTGTTTTTT
-	TRBV7-9	TRBJ1-1	TRBD1	CASVQGTTEAFF	TGTGCCAGCGTACAGGGGACCACTGAAGCTTTCTTT
-	TRBV7-4	TRBJ1-5	-	CASSQRQALSNQPQHF	TGTGCCAGCAGCCAGAGACAGGCATTGAGCAATCAGCCCCAGCATTTT
few	TRBV18	TRBJ2-6	TRBD1	CASSPFRQGTGANVLTF	TGTGCCAGCTCACCTTTCCGACAGGGGACTGGGGCCAACGTCCTGACTTTC
few	TRBV15	TRBJ2-1	TRBD1	CATSSRDRGEQFF	TGTGCCACCAGCTCCCGGGACAGGGGTGAGCAGTTCTTC
-	TRBV12-3/TRBV12-4	TRBJ2-3	-	CASTNPERGTDTQYF	TGTGCCAGCACTAACCCGGAGCGGGGCACAGATACGCAGTATTTT
-	TRBV6-5	TRBJ1-2	-	CASKSETNGYGYTF	TGTGCCAGCAAGTCGGAAACCAACGGTTATGGCTACACCTTC
-	TRBV30	TRBJ2-3	TRBD2	CASGGGSTDTQYF	TGTGCCTCCGGGGGGGGCTCCACAGATACGCAGTATTTT
few	TRBV6-5	TRBJ2-1	TRBD2	CASSSSGGLSNEQFF	TGTGCCAGCAGTTCTAGCGGGGGGCTATCCAATGAGCAGTTCTTC
-	TRBV7-9	TRBJ2-1	TRBD1	CASSATGVPTNEQFF	TGTGCCAGCAGCGCGACAGGGGTACCAACAAATGAGCAGTTCTTC
-	TRBV20-1	TRBJ1-6	-	CSASGSRDNSPLHF	TGCAGTGCTAGCGGCAGCCGCGATAATTCACCCCTCCACTTT
-	TRBV10-3	TRBJ2-3	-	CAIRSASADTQYF	TGTGCCATCAGAAGCGCGAGCGCAGATACGCAGTATTTT
-	TRBV28	TRBJ1-6	-	CASSFGSGSSYNSPLHF	TGTGCCAGCAGTTTTGGTTCAGGGAGCTCCTATAATTCACCCCTCCACTTT
-	TRBV20-1	TRBJ1-2	-	CSARDFISYGYTF	TGCAGTGCTAGAGATTTCATTTCCTATGGCTACACCTTC
-	TRBV10-1	TRBJ2-2	-	CASSESMQGRTGELFF	TGCGCCAGCAGTGAAAGCATGCAGGGAAGAACCGGGGAGCTGTTTTTT
few	TRBV7-2	TRBJ1-2	-	CASSFPQVLGYTF	TGTGCCAGCAGCTTCCCGCAGGTTCTTGGCTACACCTTC
-	TRBV6-1	TRBJ2-1	-	CASKLEGVRRGRQFF	TGTGCCAGCAAGCTTGAAGGGGTCCGGCGGGGGCGACAGTTCTTC
few	TRBV7-9	TRBJ2-7	-	CASSQSGPYEQYF	TGTGCCAGCAGCCAATCCGGACCCTACGAGCAGTACTTC